This T cell receptor beta chain was identified during a study of T cell responses to AZD1222 COVID-19 vaccine. This clone was seen once. Using immunoSEQ multiplex PCR, the repertoire was profiled, and TCRdb retains in-frame clones only, with some absent. The sample comprises some 130,000 clones, approximately 84% of which are singletons, and 4.1% rests with the top ten. After removal of 4 bases from V and 0 bases from J, the junction contained 2 bases not matched to a gene. This CDR3 region has 15 residues. The germline gives CDR1 LNHDA, CDR2 SQIVND (reference sequence). The TCR was taken from an adult in good health. The specimen was peripheral blood, collected on day 0 of AZD1222 vaccination. The V and J genes are TRBV19 and TRBJ2-2, with TRBD2 identical over 7 bases. DNA of the CDR3: TGTGCCAGTAGTAGAGCGGGGCCGAACACCGGGGAGCTGTTTTTT. Protein sequence: CASSRAGPNTGELFF.